This T cell receptor (beta chain) came from a study of neurological immune-mediated disorders. Relative to its sample, this clonotype is medium-sized. With 10-nucleotide random UMIs, 5'RACE was used to make the cDNA. TCRdb fed the 5' RACE reads into MiXCR, producing one record per CDR3 protein. In the table there are tens of thousands of distinct CDR3 sequences, over 6.5% of which are singletons. V lost 0 bases to trimming and J lost 9 bases; unmatched junction nucleotides: 7. Germline values: CDR1 ENHRY, CDR2 SYGVKD. The CDR3 has 16 amino acids. The sequenced sample was PBMCs. The TCR comes from a woman in her thirties or forties in good health. The chain is built from TRBV10-3 and TRBJ2-1; TRBD2 aligns across 11 bases. The CDR3 coding sequence is TGTGCCATCAGTGAGTCCTTTAGCGGGAGGGCCGGTGAGCAGTTCTTC. It specifies CAISESFSGRAGEQFF.